This T cell receptor beta chain was sequenced for a study of vaccination and CD4 T cells after COVID-19. Background on the study: Participants, all vaccine recipients, received two doses of either BNT162b2 or mRNA-1273. Diagnosis preceded the drawing of post-COVID samples by a median around 100 days (range 35 to 161).

MiXCR, applied by TCRdb to the PCR reads, yields one record per CDR3 protein. This table holds about 33,000 distinct CDR3 sequences, around 35% found once. General study results and limits: Convalescent patients displayed a median around 86% of reactive clones emerging only post-vaccination. Spike mono-reactivity held for 304 of 307 vaccine-specific clones in convalescent patients.

This sample's time point: late sampling 161 to 241 days after vaccination in three convalescent patients. This clonotype was seen a handful of times. Its antigen is not identified. V lost 4 bases and J 9 bases, leaving 14 bases between the germline ends. CDR3 length equals 13 residues. Germline V CDR1 and CDR2: SGHVS, FNYEAQ. This rearrangement joins TRBV7-6 to TRBJ2-3; unclear D gene. Here the sequenced sample was CD4+ T cells from blood, taken about 7 months after SARS-CoV-2 vaccination. This receptor was obtained from a human donor who had recovered from COVID-19. CDR3 region: CASSSRSVETQYF. CDR3 DNA: TGTGCCAGCAGCTCACGTTCGGTAGAAACGCAGTATTTT.